The 32 T cell receptor beta chains reported below all come from one sample, sequenced in a study of blood T cells in healthy people across ages. Together with a sample-barcoded 5' primer, a J-beta primer mix was included in a second PCR lasting roughly 6 to 12 cycles. TCRdb re-called the 5' RACE reads through MiXCR, storing one row per CDR3 protein. The data hold hundreds of thousands of distinct CDR3 sequences, with approximately 59% observed a single time. Specimen: blood. These receptors all stem from a man in his sixties in good health.

In its sample, this clonotype was seen a few times. The rearrangement uses TRBV29-1 and TRBJ1-2; 8 bases fit TRBD1. Trimming removed 5 bases from V and 5 bases from J; junction bases left unmatched: 7. Per the germline V gene, CDR1 is SQVTM and CDR2 is ANQGSEA. CDR3 size: 13 residues. CDR3 region: CSVPGGWRYGYTF. As DNA, the CDR3 is TGCAGCGTTCCAGGGGGCTGGAGGTATGGCTACACCTTC.

The rearrangement links TRBV5-5 to TRBJ2-1; 12 positions agree with TRBD2. The CDR3 has 16 amino acids. CDR1 is SGHKS and CDR2 is YYEKEE in the germline V gene (reference sequence). With V trimmed by 4 bases and J by 4 bases, 6 bases remained unmatched. The chain's CDR3 is CASSPQGLAGYNEQFF. As DNA, the CDR3 is TGTGCCAGCAGCCCCCAAGGACTAGCGGGATACAATGAGCAGTTCTTC.

This chain uses TRBV15 with TRBJ2-7; a possible D gene is TRBD1 (6 bases). Near its end, the DNA agrees better with TRBJ2-5, so the J call may be wrong. This CDR3 has 16 residues. Germline CDR1 reads LNHNV; CDR2 reads YYDKDF (reference sequence). CDR3 DNA sequence: TGTGCCACCAGCAGAGGCCAAACGTCAGGGGAGGAGACCCAGTACTTC. Translation: CATSRGQTSGEETQYF.

This clonotype has a handful of counts. V is TRBV6-2 or TRBV6-3 and J is TRBJ2-7, with TRBD2 matching over 10 bases. The CDR3 consists of 17 residues. The V gene end was trimmed by 3 bases and the J gene end by 2 bases; junction bases not matched to a gene: 10. Germline loops: CDR1 MNHEY, CDR2 SVGEGT. The CDR3 bases are TGTGCCAGCAGTTATCCTAGCGGGGGCCCTGAAACCTACGAGCAGTACTTC. Translating gives CASSYPSGGPETYEQYF.

The count of this clonotype is one. This sequence joins TRBV7-2 and TRBJ2-1, with D perhaps assigned TRBD1 or TRBD2 (5 bases each). The J call may not be correct, given that the DNA end is closer to TRBJ2-7. The CDR3 is made up of 15 amino acids. Germline-derived CDR1 and CDR2 are SGHTA and FQGNSA. This CDR3 reads CASGTERGFYNEQYF. DNA of the CDR3: TGTGCCAGCGGGACGGAAAGGGGTTTCTACAATGAGCAGTACTTC.

This clonotype has only a few counts. This chain uses TRBV12-3 or TRBV12-4 with TRBJ1-4, with D possibly being TRBD1 (6 bases). Deletions cut 5 bases from V and 6 bases from J, with 13 bases between. CDR3 size: 14 residues. CDR3 protein: CASSHGGEDEKLFF. Here the CDR3 DNA reads TGTGCCAGCAGTCATGGGGGCGAGGATGAAAAACTGTTTTTT.

V is TRBV5-1 and J is TRBJ2-6, with D possibly being TRBD2 (5 bases). In germline, CDR1 is SGHRS, CDR2 YFSETQ. The length of the CDR3 is 16 residues. Trimming took off 5 bases at V and 2 bases at J, with 14 bases between the two ends. The CDR3 coding sequence is TGCGCCAGCAGGGACGACACGGGAACTGGGGCCAACGTCCTGACTTTC. Protein: CASRDDTGTGANVLTF.

There are many counts of this clonotype. Since a much larger clone is just one base distant, this may be a read error. The V and J genes are TRBV20-1 and TRBJ2-5, with 11 bases identical to TRBD1. Germline-derived CDR1 and CDR2 are DFQATT and SNEGSKA (reference sequence). V lost 3 bases and J lost 7; bases outside the gene matches: 1. The CDR3 sequence is 12 residues long. As DNA, the CDR3 is TGCAGTGCTAGGGGACAGGGGGGGACCCAGTACTTC. As protein: CSARGQGGTQYF.

This clonotype has a handful of counts. This chain connects TRBV29-1 to TRBJ2-4, with no clear D. Germline values: CDR1 SQVTM, CDR2 ANQGSEA. Trimming removed 2 bases at V and 0 bases at J, with 5 bases between. CDR3 size: 13 residues. The CDR3 reads CSVEWGAKNIQYF. The CDR3 nucleotides read TGCAGCGTTGAATGGGGAGCCAAAAACATTCAGTACTTC.

This chain uses TRBV2 with TRBJ2-1; possibly TRBD1 or TRBD2 for D (5 bases each). V was shortened by 6 bases and J by 7 bases, with 19 bases between the two germline ends. CDR3 length equals 15 residues. Looked up from germline, CDR1 is SNHLY and CDR2 is FYNNEI. The CDR3 loop is CASSYPGTPGNEQFF. For the CDR3, the DNA is TGTGCCAGCAGCTACCCCGGGACCCCCGGTAATGAGCAGTTCTTC.

The sample holds a few counts of this clonotype. The J gene is TRBJ2-5, the V gene TRBV28; 12 nucleotides agree with TRBD2. The V gene end was trimmed by 6 bases and the J gene end by 4 bases; junction bases not matched to a gene: 6. In germline, CDR1 is MDHEN, CDR2 SYDVKM. The length of the CDR3 is 15 residues. CDR3 bases: TGTGCCAGCAGCGTGACTAGCGGGGGTAGAGAGACCCAGTACTTC. Residues: CASSVTSGGRETQYF.

The sample holds a few counts of this clonotype. The chain employs TRBV7-2 and TRBJ2-3; D is possibly TRBD1 or TRBD2 (7 bases each). V gave up 4 bases and J gave up 6 bases, with 17 bases separating them. Germline V gives CDR1 SGHTA, CDR2 FQGNSA. The CDR3 runs 15 residues. The DNA for the CDR3 is TGTGCCAGCAGCTCCCAGCAGCAGGGGGGGGATACGCAGTATTTT. It encodes CASSSQQQGGDTQYF.

The rearrangement uses TRBV29-1 and TRBJ2-5; TRBD1 is a possible D gene (5 bases). Looked up from germline, CDR1 is SQVTM and CDR2 is ANQGSEA. The CDR3 spans 12 residues. Trimming pared 8 bases from V and 0 bases from J, leaving 10 bases between. The CDR3 here is CSRGINQETQYF. The DNA of the CDR3 is TGCAGCAGGGGAATAAACCAAGAGACCCAGTACTTC. The full variable domain, its missing parts supplied by reference TRBV29-1 and TRBJ2-5, is SAVISQKPSRDICQRGTSLTIQCQVDSQVTMMFWYRQQPGQSLTLIATANQGSEATYESGFVIDKFPISRPNLTFSTLTVSNMSPEDSSIYLCSRGINQETQYFGPGTRLLVL.

This clonotype has just a few counts. This chain connects TRBV9 to TRBJ1-6, with D possibly TRBD1 on 6 matching bases. Trimming took 4 bases from V and 8 from J, leaving 19 bases between them. Germline V gene sequence: CDR1 SGDLS, CDR2 YYNGEE. The CDR3 length is 16 residues. CDR3 sequence: CASSPEGGTVYSPLHF. CDR3 coding DNA: TGTGCCAGCAGCCCAGAGGGGGGGACCGTTTATTCACCCCTCCACTTT.

This clonotype was detected once. V and J are TRBV12-3 or TRBV12-4 and TRBJ2-1, with a possible D match to TRBD2 (6 bases). This CDR3 has 12 amino acids. V was clipped by 7 bases and J by 6 bases, with 10 bases between them. The DNA for the CDR3 is TGTGCCAGCACTCTGGGGGGCAATGAGCAGTTCTTC. Amino acids: CASTLGGNEQFF.

This rearrangement joins TRBV7-6 to TRBJ2-5, with a possible D match to TRBD1 (5 bases). Trimming stripped 1 base from V and 3 bases from J, with 9 bases between. The CDR3 length is 14 residues. The germline V gene encodes CDR1 SGHVS and CDR2 FNYEAQ. In nucleotides, the CDR3 is TGTGCCAGCAGCTTAGTTATAGGGGAAGAGACCCAGTACTTC. Its translation is CASSLVIGEETQYF.

This chain uses TRBV29-1 with TRBJ2-1, with TRBD2 matching 8 bases. V was pared by 3 bases and J by 9 bases, with 10 bases of the junction left unmatched. Germline values: CDR1 SQVTM, CDR2 ANQGSEA. CDR3 size: 14 residues. The CDR3 is CSVEGLVKSGEQFF. CDR3 DNA: TGCAGCGTTGAGGGACTAGTTAAGTCGGGTGAGCAGTTCTTC.

This chain uses TRBV29-1 with TRBJ2-1; 12 bases agree with TRBD2. Germline-derived CDR1 and CDR2 are SQVTM and ANQGSEA. V shed 3 bases, J shed 5 bases, and the junction held 8 bases outside the gene matches. There are 16 residues in the CDR3. CDR3 loop: CSVDGLLAGGHNEQFF. CDR3 bases: TGCAGCGTTGATGGGCTACTAGCGGGGGGACACAATGAGCAGTTCTTC.

The chain couples TRBV5-6 to TRBJ1-2; no definite D call. Trimming cost V 1 base and J 7 bases, with 17 bases left between them. The CDR3 is 15 residues long. CDR1 is SGHDT, CDR2 YYEEEE, per germline. The CDR3 bases are TGTGCCAGCAGCTTGCCACTCCGGCAGCCCAGTGGCTACACCTTC. Its translation is CASSLPLRQPSGYTF.

This chain uses TRBV6-5 with TRBJ2-7, with D maybe TRBD1 (6 bases). CDR1 and CDR2 (germline): MNHEY, SVGAGI. V lost 1 base and J lost 7, with 26 bases in between. CDR3 length: 18 amino acids. The CDR3 here is CASSYWRQRRDTYNEQYF. CDR3 coding DNA: TGTGCCAGCAGTTACTGGAGACAACGTCGGGACACCTACAATGAGCAGTACTTC.

This clonotype was found a few times. The V call is TRBV3-1, the J call TRBJ1-6; D ambiguous. The CDR3 sequence is 14 residues long. V was clipped by 4 bases and J by 8 bases, with 12 bases between them. The germline V gene has CDR1 LGHDT and CDR2 YNNKEL (reference sequence). CDR3 loop: CASSPGRRDSPLHF. As DNA, the CDR3 is TGTGCCAGCAGCCCCGGACGGAGGGATTCACCCCTCCACTTT.

This clonotype has a count of ten or more. V is TRBV10-3 and J is TRBJ2-5; 9 bases align to TRBD1. The CDR3 covers 14 residues. The junction had 2 bases not matched to a gene; V was cut back by 2 bases and J by 4 bases. The germline gives CDR1 ENHRY, CDR2 SYGVKD. The CDR3 DNA reads as TGTGCCATCAGTGAGGGGACAGGGTTAGAGACCCAGTACTTC. The encoded protein is CAISEGTGLETQYF.

The chain couples TRBV6-5 to TRBJ1-1, with a possible D match to TRBD1 (6 bases). CDR1 is MNHEY and CDR2 is SVGAGI in the germline V gene. This CDR3 has 13 amino acids. V shed 8 bases and J shed 5 bases, with 15 bases lying between them. The CDR3 bases are TGTGCCAGCCATCTAGAGGGGGGAACTGAAGCTTTCTTT. It encodes CASHLEGGTEAFF.

The V call is TRBV6-5, the J call TRBJ2-6; 7 bases line up with TRBD1. CDR1 is MNHEY and CDR2 is SVGAGI in the germline V gene. The CDR3 has 16 residues. The J segment lost 0 bases and the V segment lost 7 bases, leaving 6 bases of the junction unmatched. The CDR3 DNA sequence: TGTGCCAGCACGGTCAGGGGGTCCTCTGGGGCCAACGTCCTGACTTTC. It translates to CASTVRGSSGANVLTF.

This clonotype has just a few counts. This chain connects TRBV7-2 to TRBJ2-1; D not resolved. Germline V lookup: CDR1 SGHTA, CDR2 FQGNSA. The V end lost 1 base, the J end lost 8 bases, and 9 bases lay between the germline ends. This CDR3 has 13 residues. The CDR3 sequence is CASSLVASYEQFF. CDR3 DNA: TGTGCCAGCAGCTTAGTCGCGTCCTATGAGCAGTTCTTC. Full variable domain (outside the CDR3, taken from reference TRBV7-2 and TRBJ2-1): GAGVSQSPSNKVTEKGKDVELRCDPISGHTALYWYRQSLGQGLEFLIYFQGNSAPDKSGLPSDRFSAERTGGSVSTLTIQRTQQEDSAVYLCASSLVASYEQFFGPGTRLTVL.

The table lists this clonotype with a count of one. V and J are TRBV7-9 and TRBJ1-2, with D hard to call. Germline values: CDR1 SEHNR, CDR2 FQNEAQ (reference sequence). The length of the CDR3 is 11 residues. CDR3: CVSLGYYGYTF. The CDR3 DNA follows: TGTGTCTCCCTAGGGTACTATGGCTACACCTTC.

This chain connects TRBV20-1 to TRBJ1-5; D gene ambiguous. The CDR3 sequence is 14 residues long. Trimming took 6 bases from V and 2 from J, leaving 14 bases between them. Germline V lookup: CDR1 DFQATT, CDR2 SNEGSKA (reference sequence). The CDR3 bases are TGCAGTGCGAGGGTTAATGGGGGCAATCAGCCCCAGCATTTT. Translation gives CSARVNGGNQPQHF.

V usage is TRBV7-9 and J usage is TRBJ2-4, with D uncertain. The J call may be incorrect, as the DNA end agrees better with TRBJ2-5. CDR1 is SEHNR, CDR2 FQNEAQ, per germline (reference sequence). CDR3 length: 16 amino acids. This CDR3 reads CASSLYLGRVQETQYF. CDR3 sequence (DNA): TGTGCCAGCAGCTTATATCTGGGCCGGGTCCAAGAGACCCAGTACTTC.

The chain has TRBV27 and TRBJ2-7, with TRBD1 matching 7 bases. Trimming removed 6 bases from V and 6 bases from J; junction bases left unmatched: 14. Germline CDR1 is MNHEY and CDR2 is SMNVEV (reference sequence). The CDR3 runs 15 residues. The CDR3 DNA follows: TGTGCCAGCAGCTTGGGACAGCCGTCGCGGTGCGAGCAGTACTTC. Protein product: CASSLGQPSRCEQYF.

CDR3 protein: CASSLTYSLGNEQFF. The CDR3 DNA sequence: TGTGCCAGCAGTTTAACTTACTCCCTAGGGAATGAGCAGTTCTTC. V is TRBV12-3 or TRBV12-4 and J is TRBJ2-1, with D unclear. The CDR3 has 15 amino acids. Trimming removed 2 bases at V and 7 bases at J, with 15 bases between.

This chain joins TRBV20-1 and TRBJ2-5; 7 bases are shared with TRBD1. The CDR3 extends over 14 amino acids. After removal of 0 bases from V and 2 bases from J, the junction contained 3 bases not matched to a gene. Germline V gives CDR1 DFQATT, CDR2 SNEGSKA (reference sequence). The CDR3 DNA reads as TGCAGTGCTAGAGAGTCGGGACAGCAAGAGACCCAGTACTTC. Its translation is CSARESGQQETQYF.

V usage is TRBV5-1 and J usage is TRBJ2-5, with D perhaps TRBD2 (6 bases). The end of the DNA aligns better with TRBJ2-7, so the J call may be wrong. Per the germline V gene, CDR1 is SGHRS and CDR2 is YFSETQ. The CDR3 length is 18 residues. The CDR3: CASSLADFSGLADYEQYF. CDR3 in DNA: TGCGCCAGCAGCTTGGCCGATTTTAGCGGACTGGCGGACTACGAGCAGTACTTC.